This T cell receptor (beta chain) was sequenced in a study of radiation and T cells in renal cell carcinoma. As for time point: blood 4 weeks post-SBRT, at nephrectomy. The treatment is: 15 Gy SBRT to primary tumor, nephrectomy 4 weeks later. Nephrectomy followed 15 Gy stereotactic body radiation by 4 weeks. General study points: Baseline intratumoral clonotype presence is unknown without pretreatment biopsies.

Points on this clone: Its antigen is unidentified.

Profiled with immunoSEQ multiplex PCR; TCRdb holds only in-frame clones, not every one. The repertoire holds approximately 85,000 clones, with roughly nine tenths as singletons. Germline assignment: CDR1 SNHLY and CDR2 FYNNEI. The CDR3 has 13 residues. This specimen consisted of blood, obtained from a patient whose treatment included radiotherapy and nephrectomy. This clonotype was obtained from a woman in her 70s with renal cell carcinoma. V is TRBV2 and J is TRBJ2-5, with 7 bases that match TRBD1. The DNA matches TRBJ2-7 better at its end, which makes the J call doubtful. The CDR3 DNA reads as TGTGCCAGCAGACAGACAGGGTCCTACGAGCAGTACTTC. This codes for CASRQTGSYEQYF.